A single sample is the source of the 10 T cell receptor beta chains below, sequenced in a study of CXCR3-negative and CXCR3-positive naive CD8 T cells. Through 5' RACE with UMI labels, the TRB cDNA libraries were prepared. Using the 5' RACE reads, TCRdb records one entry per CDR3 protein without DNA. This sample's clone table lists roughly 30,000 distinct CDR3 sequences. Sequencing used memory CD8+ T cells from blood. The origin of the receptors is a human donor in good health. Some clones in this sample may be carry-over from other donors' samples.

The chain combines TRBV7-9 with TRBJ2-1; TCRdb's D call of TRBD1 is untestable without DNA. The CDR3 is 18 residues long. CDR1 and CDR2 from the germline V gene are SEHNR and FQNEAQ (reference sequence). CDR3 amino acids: CASSLWITGDAANNEQFF. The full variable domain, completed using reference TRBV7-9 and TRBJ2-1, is DTGVSQNPRHKITKRGQNVTFRCDPISEHNRLYWYRQTLGQGPEFLTYFQNEAQLEKSRLLSDRFSAERPKGSFSTLEIQRTEQGDSAMYLCASSLWITGDAANNEQFFGPGTRLTVL.

This CDR3 is CSARDSGSSHYEQYF. The V and J genes are TRBV20-1 and TRBJ2-7; TCRdb names TRBD2, which stays unverified in the absence of DNA. The CDR3 consists of 15 residues. Germline CDR1 DFQATT, CDR2 SNEGSKA (reference sequence).

The CDR3 sequence: CSAPNRGWADTQYF. This chain joins TRBV20-1 and TRBJ2-3; absent DNA, TCRdb's TRBD1 call cannot be checked. CDR1 is DFQATT, CDR2 SNEGSKA, per germline (reference sequence). The CDR3 loop spans 14 amino acids.

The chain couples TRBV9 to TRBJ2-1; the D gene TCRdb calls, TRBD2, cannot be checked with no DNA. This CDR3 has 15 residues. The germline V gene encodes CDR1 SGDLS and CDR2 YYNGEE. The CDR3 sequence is CASSTRTSAYNEQFF.

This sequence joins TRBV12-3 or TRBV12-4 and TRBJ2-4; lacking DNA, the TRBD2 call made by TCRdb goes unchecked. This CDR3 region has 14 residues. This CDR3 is CASSLSSRWDIQYF.

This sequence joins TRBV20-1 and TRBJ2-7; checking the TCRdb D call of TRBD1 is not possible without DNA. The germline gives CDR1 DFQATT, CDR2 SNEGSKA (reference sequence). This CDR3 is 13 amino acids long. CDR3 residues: CSPRDRSSYEQYF.

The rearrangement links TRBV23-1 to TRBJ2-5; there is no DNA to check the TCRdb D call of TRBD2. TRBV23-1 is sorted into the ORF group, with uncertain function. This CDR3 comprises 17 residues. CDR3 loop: CASSQSSGASEEETQYF.

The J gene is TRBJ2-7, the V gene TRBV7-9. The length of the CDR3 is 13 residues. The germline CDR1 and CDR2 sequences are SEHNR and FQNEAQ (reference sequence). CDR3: CASSLQEFYEQYF. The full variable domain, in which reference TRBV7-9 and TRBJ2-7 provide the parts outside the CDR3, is DTGVSQNPRHKITKRGQNVTFRCDPISEHNRLYWYRQTLGQGPEFLTYFQNEAQLEKSRLLSDRFSAERPKGSFSTLEIQRTEQGDSAMYLCASSLQEFYEQYFGPGTRLTVT.

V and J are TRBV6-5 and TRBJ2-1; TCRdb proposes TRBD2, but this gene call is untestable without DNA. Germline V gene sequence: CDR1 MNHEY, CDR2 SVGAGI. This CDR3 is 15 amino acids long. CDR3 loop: CASSYSGLESNEQFF.

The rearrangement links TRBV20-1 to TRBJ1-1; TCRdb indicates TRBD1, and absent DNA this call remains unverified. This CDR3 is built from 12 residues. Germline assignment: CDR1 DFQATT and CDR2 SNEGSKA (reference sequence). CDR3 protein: CSPDRPPLEAFF.